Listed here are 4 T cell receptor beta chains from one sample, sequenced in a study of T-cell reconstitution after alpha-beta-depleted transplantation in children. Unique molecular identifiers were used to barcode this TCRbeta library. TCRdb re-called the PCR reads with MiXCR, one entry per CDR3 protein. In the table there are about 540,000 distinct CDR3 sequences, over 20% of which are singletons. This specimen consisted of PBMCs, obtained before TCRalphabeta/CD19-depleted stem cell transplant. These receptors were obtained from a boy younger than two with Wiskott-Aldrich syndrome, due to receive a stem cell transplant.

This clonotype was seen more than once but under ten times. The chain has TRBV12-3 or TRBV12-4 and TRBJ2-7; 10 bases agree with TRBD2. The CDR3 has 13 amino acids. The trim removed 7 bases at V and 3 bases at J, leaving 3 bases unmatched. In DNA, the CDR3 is TGTGCCAGCACTTCTAGCGGGAGCTACGAGCAGTACTTC. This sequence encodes CASTSSGSYEQYF.

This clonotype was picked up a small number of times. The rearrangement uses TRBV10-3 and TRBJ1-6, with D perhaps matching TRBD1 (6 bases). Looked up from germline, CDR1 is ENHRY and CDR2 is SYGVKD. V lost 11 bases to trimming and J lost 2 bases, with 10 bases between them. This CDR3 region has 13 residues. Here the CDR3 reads CASRTAYNSPLHF. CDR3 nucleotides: TGTGCCTCAAGGACAGCCTATAATTCACCCCTCCACTTT.

CDR3 loop: CASTTGLQETQYF. Written as DNA, the CDR3 is TGTGCCAGCACCACGGGACTACAAGAGACCCAGTACTTC. The chain links TRBV12-3 or TRBV12-4 to TRBJ2-5; TRBD2 matches 7 bases. This CDR3 contains 13 residues. V shed 7 bases and J 2 bases; nucleotides not matched to a gene: 4.

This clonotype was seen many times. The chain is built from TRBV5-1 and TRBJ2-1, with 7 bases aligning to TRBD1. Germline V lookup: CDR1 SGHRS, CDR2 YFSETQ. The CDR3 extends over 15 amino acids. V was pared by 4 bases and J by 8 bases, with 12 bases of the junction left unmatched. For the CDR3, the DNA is TGCGCCAGCAGCACTGGACAGGCTTATGGCGATGAGCAGTTCTTC. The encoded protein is CASSTGQAYGDEQFF.